Below, 7 T cell receptor beta chains from the same sample are listed, as sequenced in a study of OX40 agonist ivuxolimab in advanced cancers. Sequenced by immunoSEQ multiplex PCR; TCRdb stores in-frame clones only, minus some. The sample shows around 48,000 clones, 70% to 85% of them seen only once. The material was CD4+ or CD8+ T cells sorted from blood, obtained in a trial of the OX40 agonist ivuxolimab. The receptors stem from an adult with an advanced solid tumor such as melanoma, head and neck, liver or kidney cancer.

This chain links TRBV19 with TRBJ1-2; 9 nucleotides line up with TRBD1. The CDR3 is 13 amino acids. V trimming: 3 bases; J trimming: 8 bases; junction bases outside the gene matches: 4. The germline V gene has CDR1 LNHDA and CDR2 SQIVND (reference sequence). The CDR3 region is CASSIGTGRGYTF. The DNA of the CDR3 is TGTGCCAGTAGTATCGGGACAGGGAGGGGCTACACCTTC.

CDR3 DNA: TGTGCCAGCAGGCGGACAGGGAACACCGGGGAGCTGTTTTTT. Its protein is CASRRTGNTGELFF. J is TRBJ2-2 and V is TRBV6-1, with 7 positions matching TRBD1. The CDR3 loop spans 14 amino acids. In germline, CDR1 is MNHNS, CDR2 SASEGT. The V gene end was trimmed by 6 bases and the J gene end by 1 base; junction bases not matched to a gene: 2.

The chain joins TRBV13 to TRBJ1-1; D is undetermined. The length of the CDR3 is 14 residues. V gave up 8 bases and J gave up 1 base, with 14 bases separating them. The V gene's germline CDR1 is PRHDT and CDR2 FYEKMQ (reference sequence). The DNA for the CDR3 is TGTGCCAGCCTTTATGAGGGAGGGAACACTGAAGCTTTCTTT. This encodes CASLYEGGNTEAFF.

The rearrangement links TRBV5-4 to TRBJ1-4; TRBD1 matches 10 bases. CDR1 SGHNT and CDR2 YYREEE come from the germline V gene (reference sequence). This CDR3 contains 15 residues. Trimming at V came to 3 bases and at J to 8 bases, leaving 7 bases not matched to a gene. CDR3 coding DNA: TGTGCCAGCAGCTCCTGGACAGGGGGTGAAGAAAAACTGTTTTTT. It is translated as CASSSWTGGEEKLFF.

This chain joins TRBV11-1 and TRBJ2-2; 11 nucleotides line up with TRBD2. J was trimmed by 2 bases and V by 6 bases; bases with no gene match: 5. Germline CDR1 is SGHAT and CDR2 is FQDESV (reference sequence). The length of the CDR3 is 16 residues. CDR3 nucleotides: TGTGCCAGCAGGGTGGGACTAGCGGAAAACACCGGGGAGCTGTTTTTT. Its protein is CASRVGLAENTGELFF.

This chain joins TRBV27 and TRBJ2-2; possibly TRBD1 or TRBD2 for D (6 bases each). The CDR3 loop spans 17 amino acids. V was cut by 2 bases and J by 5 bases, with 18 bases left in between. The germline gives CDR1 MNHEY, CDR2 SMNVEV (reference sequence). The CDR3 bases are TGTGCCAGCAGTTTAGTCCGGGGGCCTAAACTTACCGGGGAGCTGTTTTTT. Translating gives CASSLVRGPKLTGELFF.

This clone was counted a single time. The J gene is TRBJ1-3, the V gene TRBV7-9; TRBD1 might be the D (5 bases). Germline V gives CDR1 SEHNR, CDR2 FQNEAQ (reference sequence). The V end was cut by 5 bases, the J end by 0 bases, with 23 bases between. CDR3 length: 19 residues. The CDR3: CASSPRTLALRGSGNTIYF. The CDR3 region has the DNA TGTGCCAGCAGCCCCCGGACCCTGGCCTTAAGGGGCTCTGGAAACACCATATATTTT. Drawing the rest from reference TRBV7-9 and TRBJ1-3, the complete variable domain is DTGVSQNPRHKITKRGQNVTFRCDPISEHNRLYWYRQTLGQGPEFLTYFQNEAQLEKSRLLSDRFSAERPKGSFSTLEIQRTEQGDSAMYLCASSPRTLALRGSGNTIYFGEGSWLTVV.